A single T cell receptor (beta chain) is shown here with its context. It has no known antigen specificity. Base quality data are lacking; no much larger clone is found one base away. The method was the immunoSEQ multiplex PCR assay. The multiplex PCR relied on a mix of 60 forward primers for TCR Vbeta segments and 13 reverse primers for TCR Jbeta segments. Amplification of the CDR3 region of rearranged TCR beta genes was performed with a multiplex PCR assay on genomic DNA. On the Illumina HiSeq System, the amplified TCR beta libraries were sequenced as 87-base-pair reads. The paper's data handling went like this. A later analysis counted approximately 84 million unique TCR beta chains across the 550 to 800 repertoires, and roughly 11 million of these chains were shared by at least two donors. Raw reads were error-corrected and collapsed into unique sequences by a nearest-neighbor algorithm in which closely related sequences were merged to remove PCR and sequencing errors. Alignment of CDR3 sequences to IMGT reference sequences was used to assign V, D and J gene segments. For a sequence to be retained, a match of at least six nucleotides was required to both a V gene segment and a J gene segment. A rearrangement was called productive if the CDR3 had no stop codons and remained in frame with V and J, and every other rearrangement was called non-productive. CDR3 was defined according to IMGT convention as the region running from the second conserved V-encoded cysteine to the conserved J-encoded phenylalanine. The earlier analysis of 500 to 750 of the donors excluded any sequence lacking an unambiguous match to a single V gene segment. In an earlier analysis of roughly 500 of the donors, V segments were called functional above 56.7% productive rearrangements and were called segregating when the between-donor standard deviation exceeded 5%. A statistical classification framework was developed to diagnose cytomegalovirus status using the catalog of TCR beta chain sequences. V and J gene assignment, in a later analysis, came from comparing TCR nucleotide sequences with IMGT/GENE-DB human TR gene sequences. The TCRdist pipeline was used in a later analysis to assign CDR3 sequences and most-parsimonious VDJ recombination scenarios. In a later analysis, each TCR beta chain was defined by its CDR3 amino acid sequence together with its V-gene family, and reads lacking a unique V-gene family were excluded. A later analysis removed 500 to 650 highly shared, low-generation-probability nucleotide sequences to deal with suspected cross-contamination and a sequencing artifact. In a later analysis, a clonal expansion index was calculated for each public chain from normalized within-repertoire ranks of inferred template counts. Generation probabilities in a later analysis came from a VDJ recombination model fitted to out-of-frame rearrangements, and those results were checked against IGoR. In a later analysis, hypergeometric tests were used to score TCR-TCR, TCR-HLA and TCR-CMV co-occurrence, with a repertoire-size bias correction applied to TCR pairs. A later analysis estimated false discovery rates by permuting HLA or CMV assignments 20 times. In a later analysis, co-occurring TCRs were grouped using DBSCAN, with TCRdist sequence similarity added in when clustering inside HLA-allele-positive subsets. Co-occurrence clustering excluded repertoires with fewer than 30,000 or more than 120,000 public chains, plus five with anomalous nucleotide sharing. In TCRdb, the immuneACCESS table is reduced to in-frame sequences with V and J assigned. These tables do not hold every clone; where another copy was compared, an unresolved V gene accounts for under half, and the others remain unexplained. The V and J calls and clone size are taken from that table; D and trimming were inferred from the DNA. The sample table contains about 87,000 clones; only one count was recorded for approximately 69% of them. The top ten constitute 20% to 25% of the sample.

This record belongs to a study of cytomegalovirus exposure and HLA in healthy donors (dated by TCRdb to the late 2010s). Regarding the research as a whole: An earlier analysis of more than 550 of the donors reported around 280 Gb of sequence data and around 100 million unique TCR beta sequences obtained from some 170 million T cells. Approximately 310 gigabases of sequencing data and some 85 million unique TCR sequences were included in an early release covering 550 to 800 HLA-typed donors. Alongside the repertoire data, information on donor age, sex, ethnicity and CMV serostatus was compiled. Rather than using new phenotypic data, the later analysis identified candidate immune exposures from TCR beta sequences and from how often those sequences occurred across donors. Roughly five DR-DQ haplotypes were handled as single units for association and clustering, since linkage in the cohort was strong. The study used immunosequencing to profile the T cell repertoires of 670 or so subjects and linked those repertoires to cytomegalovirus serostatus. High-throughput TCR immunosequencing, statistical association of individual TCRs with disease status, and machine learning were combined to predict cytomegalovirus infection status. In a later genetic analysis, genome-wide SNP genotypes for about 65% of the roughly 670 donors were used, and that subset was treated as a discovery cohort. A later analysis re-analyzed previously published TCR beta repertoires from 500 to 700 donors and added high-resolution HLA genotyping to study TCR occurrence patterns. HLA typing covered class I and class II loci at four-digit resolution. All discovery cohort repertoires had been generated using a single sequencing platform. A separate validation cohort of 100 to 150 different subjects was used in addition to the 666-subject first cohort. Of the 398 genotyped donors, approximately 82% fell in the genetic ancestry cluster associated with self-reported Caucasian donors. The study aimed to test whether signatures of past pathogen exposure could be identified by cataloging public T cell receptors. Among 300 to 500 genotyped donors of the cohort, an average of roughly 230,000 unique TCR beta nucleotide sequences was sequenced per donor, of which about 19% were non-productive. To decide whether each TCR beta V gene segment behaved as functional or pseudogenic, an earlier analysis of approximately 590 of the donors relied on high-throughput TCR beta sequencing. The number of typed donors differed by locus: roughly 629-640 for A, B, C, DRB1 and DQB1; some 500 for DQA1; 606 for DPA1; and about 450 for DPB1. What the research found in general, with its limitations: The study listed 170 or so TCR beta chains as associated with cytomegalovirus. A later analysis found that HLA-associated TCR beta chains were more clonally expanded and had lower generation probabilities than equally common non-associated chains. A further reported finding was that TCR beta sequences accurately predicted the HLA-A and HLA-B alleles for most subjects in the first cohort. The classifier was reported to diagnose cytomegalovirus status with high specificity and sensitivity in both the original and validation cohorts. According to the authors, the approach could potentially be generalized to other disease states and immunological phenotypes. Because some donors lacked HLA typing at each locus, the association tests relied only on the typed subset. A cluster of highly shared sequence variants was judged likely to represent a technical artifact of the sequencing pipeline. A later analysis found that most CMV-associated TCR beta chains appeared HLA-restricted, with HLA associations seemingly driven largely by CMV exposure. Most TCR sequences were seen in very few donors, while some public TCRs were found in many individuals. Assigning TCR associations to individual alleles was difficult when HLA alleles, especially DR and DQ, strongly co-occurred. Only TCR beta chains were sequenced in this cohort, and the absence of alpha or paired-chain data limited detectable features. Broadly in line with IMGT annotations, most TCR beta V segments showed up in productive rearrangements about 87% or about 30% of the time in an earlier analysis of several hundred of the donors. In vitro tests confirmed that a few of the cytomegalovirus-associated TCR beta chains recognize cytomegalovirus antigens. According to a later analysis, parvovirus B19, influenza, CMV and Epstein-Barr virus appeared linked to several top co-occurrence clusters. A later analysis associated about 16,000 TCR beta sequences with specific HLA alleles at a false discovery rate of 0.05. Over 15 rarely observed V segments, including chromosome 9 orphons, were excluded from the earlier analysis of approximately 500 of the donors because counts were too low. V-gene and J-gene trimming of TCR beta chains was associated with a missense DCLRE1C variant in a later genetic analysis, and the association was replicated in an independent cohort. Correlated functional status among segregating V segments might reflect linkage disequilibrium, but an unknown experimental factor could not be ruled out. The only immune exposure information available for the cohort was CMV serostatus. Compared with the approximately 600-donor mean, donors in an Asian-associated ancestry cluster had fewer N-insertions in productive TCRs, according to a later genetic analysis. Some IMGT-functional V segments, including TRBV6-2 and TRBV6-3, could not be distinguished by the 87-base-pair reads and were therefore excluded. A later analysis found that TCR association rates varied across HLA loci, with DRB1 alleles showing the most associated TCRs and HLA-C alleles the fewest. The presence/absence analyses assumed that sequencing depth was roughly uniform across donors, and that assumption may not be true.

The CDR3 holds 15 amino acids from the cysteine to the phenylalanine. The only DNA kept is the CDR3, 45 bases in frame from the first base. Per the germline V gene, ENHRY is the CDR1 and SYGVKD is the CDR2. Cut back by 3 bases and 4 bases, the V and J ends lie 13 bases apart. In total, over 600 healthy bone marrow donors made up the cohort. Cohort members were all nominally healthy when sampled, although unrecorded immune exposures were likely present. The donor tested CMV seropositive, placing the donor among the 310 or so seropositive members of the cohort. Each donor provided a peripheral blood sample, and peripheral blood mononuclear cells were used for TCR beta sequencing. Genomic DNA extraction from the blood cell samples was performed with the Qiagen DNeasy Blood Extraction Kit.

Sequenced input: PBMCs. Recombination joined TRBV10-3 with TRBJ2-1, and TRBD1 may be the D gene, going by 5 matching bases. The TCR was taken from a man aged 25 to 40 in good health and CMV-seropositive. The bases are TGTGCCATCAGTGAAGGTGGCAGGACATACAATGAGCAGTTCTTC. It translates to CAISEGGRTYNEQFF.